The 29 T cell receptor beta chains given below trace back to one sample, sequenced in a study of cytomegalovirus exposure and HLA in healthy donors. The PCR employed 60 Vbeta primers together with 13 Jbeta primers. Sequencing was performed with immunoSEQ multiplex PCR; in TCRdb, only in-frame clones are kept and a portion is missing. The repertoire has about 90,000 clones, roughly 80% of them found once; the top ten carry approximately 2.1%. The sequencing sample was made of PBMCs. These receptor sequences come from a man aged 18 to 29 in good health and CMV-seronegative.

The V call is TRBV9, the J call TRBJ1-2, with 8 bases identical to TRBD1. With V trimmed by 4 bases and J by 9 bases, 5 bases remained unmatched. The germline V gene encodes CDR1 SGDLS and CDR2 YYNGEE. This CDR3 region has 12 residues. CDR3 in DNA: TGTGCCAGCAGCCCACGACAGGGGAGCTACACCTTC. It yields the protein CASSPRQGSYTF.

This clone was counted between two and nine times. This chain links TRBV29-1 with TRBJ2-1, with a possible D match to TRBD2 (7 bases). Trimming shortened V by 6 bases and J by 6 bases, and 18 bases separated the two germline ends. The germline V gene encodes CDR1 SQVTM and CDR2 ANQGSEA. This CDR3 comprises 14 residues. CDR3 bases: TGCAGCGTGGGGGGGACATGGAGCGGCAATGAGCAGTTCTTC. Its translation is CSVGGTWSGNEQFF.

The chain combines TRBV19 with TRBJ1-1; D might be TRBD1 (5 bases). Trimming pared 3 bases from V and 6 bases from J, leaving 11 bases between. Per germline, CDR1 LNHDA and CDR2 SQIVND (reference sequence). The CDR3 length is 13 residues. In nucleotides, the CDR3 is TGTGCCAGTAGTATCTTCCAGGGCGCTGAAGCTTTCTTT. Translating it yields CASSIFQGAEAFF.

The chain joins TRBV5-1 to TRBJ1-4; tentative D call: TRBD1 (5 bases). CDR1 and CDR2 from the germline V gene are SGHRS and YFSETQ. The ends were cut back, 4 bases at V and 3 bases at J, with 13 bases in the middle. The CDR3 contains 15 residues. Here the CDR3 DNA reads TGCGCCAGCAGCGGCCAAGGGGTTGCTAATGAAAAACTGTTTTTT. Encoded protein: CASSGQGVANEKLFF.

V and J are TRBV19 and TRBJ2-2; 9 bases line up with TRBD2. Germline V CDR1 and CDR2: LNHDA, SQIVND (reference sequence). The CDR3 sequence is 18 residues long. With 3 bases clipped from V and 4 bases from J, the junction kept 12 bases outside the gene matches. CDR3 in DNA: TGTGCCAGTAGTATGAGGCGGGAGGGCCCTCTAGGCACCGGGGAGCTGTTTTTT. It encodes CASSMRREGPLGTGELFF.

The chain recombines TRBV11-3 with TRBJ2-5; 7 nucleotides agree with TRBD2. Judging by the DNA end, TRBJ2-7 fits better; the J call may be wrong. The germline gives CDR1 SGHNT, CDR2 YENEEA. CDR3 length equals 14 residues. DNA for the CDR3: TGTGCCAGCAGCGTGTCCGGGACTACGGGCGAGCAGTACTTC. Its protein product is CASSVSGTTGEQYF.

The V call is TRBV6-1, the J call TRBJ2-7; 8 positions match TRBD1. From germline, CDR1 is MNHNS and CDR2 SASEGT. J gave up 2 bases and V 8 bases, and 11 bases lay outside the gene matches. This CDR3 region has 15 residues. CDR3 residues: CASRYDRGLTYEQYF. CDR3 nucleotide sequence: TGTGCCAGCCGGTATGACAGGGGACTCACCTACGAGCAGTACTTC.

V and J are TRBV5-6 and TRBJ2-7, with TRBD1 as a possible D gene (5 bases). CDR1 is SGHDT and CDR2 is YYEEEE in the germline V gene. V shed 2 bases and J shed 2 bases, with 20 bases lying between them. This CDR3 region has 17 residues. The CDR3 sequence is CASSFARGIGSTYEQYF. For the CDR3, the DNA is TGTGCCAGCAGCTTCGCTAGGGGAATCGGGTCCACCTACGAGCAGTACTTC. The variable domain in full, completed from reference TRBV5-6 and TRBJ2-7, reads DAGVTQSPTHLIKTRGQQVTLRCSPKSGHDTVSWYQQALGQGPQFIFQYYEEEERQRGNFPDRFSGHQFPNYSSELNVNALLLGDSALYLCASSFARGIGSTYEQYFGPGTRLTVT.

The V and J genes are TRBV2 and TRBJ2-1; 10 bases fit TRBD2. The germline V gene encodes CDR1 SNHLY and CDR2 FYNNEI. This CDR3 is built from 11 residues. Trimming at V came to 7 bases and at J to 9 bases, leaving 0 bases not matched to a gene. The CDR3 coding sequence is TGTGCCAGCATAGCGGGAGGTGAGCAGTTCTTC. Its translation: CASIAGGEQFF.

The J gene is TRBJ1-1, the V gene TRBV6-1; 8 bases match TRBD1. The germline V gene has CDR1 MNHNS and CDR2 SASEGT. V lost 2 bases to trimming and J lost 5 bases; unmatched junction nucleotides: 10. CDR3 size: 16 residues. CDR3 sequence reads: CASSERVTGVGTEAFF. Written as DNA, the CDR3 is TGTGCCAGCAGTGAAAGGGTGACAGGGGTGGGGACTGAAGCTTTCTTT.

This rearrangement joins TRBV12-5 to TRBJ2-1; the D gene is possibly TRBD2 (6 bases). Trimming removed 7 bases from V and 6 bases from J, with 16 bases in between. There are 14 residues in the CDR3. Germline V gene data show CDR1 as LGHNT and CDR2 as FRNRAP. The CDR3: CASESWEALNEQFF. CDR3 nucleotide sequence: TGTGCTAGTGAGTCGTGGGAGGCCCTCAATGAGCAGTTCTTC.

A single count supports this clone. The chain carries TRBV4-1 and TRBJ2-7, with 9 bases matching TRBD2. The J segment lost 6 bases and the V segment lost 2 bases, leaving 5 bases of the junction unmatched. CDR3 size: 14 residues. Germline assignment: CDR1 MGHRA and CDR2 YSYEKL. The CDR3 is CASSQPGLAPEQYF. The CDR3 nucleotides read TGCGCCAGCAGCCAACCGGGACTAGCCCCCGAGCAGTACTTC.

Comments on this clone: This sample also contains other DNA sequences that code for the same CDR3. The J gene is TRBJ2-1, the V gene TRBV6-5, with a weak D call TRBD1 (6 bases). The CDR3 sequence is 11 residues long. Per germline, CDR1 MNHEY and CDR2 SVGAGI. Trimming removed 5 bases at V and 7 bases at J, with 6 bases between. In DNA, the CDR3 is TGTGCCAGCAGTAGGGGGAATGAGCAGTTCTTC. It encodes CASSRGNEQFF.

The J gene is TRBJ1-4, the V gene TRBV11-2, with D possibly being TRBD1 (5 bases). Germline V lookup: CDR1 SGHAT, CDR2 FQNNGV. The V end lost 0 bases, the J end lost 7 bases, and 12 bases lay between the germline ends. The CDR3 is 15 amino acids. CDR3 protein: CASSLDPGGGEKLFF. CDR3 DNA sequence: TGTGCCAGCAGCTTAGATCCCGGGGGGGGTGAAAAACTGTTTTTT.

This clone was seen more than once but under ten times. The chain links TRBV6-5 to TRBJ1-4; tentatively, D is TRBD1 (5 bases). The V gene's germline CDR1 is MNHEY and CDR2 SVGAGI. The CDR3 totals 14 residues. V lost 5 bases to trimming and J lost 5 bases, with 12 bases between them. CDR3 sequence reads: CASSPTADNEKLFF. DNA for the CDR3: TGTGCCAGCAGTCCGACAGCAGACAATGAAAAACTGTTTTTT.

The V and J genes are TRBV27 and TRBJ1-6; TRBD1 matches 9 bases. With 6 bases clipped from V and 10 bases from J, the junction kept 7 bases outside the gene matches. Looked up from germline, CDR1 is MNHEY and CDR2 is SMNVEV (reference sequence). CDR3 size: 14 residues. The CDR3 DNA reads TGTGCCAGCAGACTGGGACAGGGAGGATCACCCCTCCACTTT. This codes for CASRLGQGGSPLHF.

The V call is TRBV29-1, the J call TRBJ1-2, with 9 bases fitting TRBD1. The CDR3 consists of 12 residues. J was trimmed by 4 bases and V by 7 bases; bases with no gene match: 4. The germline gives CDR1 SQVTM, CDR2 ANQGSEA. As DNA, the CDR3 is TGCAGCGCTGACAGGGGGTTCTATGGCTACACCTTC. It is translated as CSADRGFYGYTF.

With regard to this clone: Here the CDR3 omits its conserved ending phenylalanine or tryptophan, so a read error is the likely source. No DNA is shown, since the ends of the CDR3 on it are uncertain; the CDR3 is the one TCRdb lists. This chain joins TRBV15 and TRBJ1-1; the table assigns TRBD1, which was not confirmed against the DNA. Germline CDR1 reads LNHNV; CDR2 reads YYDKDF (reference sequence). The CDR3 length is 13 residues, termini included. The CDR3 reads CATSRDGRGQLVD.

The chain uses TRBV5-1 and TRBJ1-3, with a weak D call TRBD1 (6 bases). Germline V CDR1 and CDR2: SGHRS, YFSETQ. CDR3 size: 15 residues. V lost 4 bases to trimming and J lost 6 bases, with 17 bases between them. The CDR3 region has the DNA TGCGCCAGCAGCCCAGGGCCAGGGGTGCCAAACACCATATATTTT. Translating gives CASSPGPGVPNTIYF.

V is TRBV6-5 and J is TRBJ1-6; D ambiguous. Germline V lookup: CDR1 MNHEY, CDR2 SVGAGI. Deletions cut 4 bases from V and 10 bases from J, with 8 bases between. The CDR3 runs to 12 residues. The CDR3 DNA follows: TGTGCCAGCAGTTTCGGGAGATCACCCCTCCACTTT. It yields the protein CASSFGRSPLHF.

The CDR3 nucleotides are TGTGCCAGCAGCTTAGGCAGGAACACTGAAGCTTTCTTT. Its protein product is CASSLGRNTEAFF. The chain recombines TRBV7-6 with TRBJ1-1, with D uncertain. Germline V CDR1 and CDR2: SGHVS, FNYEAQ. CDR3 length equals 13 residues. V was clipped by 1 base and J by 1 base, with 4 bases between them.

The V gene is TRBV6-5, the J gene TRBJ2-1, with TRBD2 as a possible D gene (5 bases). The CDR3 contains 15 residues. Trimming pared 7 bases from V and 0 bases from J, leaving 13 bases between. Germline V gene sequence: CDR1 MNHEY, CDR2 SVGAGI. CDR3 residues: CASTLGSGSYNEQFF. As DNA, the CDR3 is TGTGCCAGCACACTGGGCAGCGGCTCCTACAATGAGCAGTTCTTC.

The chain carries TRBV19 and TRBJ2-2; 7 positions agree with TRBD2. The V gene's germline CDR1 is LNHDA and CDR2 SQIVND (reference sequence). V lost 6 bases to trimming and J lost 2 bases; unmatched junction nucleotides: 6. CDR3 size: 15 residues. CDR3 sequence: CASRYGTINTGELFF. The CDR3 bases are TGTGCCAGTAGGTACGGGACTATCAACACCGGGGAGCTGTTTTTT.

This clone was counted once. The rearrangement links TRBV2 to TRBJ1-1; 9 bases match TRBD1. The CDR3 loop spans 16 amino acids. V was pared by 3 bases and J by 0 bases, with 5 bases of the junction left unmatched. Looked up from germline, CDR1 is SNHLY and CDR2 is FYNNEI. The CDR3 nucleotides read TGTGCCAGCAGTGACGGACAGGGGTACATGAACACTGAAGCTTTCTTT. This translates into CASSDGQGYMNTEAFF. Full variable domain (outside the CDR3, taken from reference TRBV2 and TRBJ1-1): EPEVTQTPSHQVTQMGQEVILRCVPISNHLYFYWYRQILGQKVEFLVSFYNNEISEKSEIFDDQFSVERPDGSNFTLKIRSTKLEDSAMYFCASSDGQGYMNTEAFFGQGTRLTVV.

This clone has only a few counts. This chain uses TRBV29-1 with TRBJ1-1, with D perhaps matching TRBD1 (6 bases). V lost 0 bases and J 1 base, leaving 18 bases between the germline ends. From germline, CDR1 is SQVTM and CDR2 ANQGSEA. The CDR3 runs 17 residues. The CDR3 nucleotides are TGCAGCGTTGAAGATCTATTTACAGGGATCCGGAACACTGAAGCTTTCTTT. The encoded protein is CSVEDLFTGIRNTEAFF.

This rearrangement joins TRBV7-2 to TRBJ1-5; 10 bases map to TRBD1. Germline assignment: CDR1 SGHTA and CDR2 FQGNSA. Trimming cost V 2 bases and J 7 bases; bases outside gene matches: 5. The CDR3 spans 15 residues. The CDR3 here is CASSLSDRGRQPQHF. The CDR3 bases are TGTGCCAGCAGCTTATCCGACAGGGGGCGGCAGCCCCAGCATTTT.

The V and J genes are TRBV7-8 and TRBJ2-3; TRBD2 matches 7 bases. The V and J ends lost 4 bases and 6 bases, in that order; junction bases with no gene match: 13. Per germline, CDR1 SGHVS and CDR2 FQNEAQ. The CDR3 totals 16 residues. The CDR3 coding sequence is TGTGCCAGCAGCTCTTACCTCTGGCGGGAGAAGGATACGCAGTATTTT. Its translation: CASSSYLWREKDTQYF.

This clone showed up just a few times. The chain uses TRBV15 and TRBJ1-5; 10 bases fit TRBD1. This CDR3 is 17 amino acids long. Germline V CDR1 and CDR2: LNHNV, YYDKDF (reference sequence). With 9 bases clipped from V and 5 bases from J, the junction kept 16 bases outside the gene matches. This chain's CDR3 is CATSRDRGTGGDQPQHF. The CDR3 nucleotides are TGTGCCACGAGCCGGGACAGGGGTACGGGAGGGGATCAGCCCCAGCATTTT. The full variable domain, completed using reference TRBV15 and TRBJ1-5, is DAMVIQNPRYQVTQFGKPVTLSCSQTLNHNVMYWYQQKSSQAPKLLFHYYDKDFNNEADTPDNFQSRRPNTSFCFLDIRSPGLGDTAMYLCATSRDRGTGGDQPQHFGDGTRLSIL.

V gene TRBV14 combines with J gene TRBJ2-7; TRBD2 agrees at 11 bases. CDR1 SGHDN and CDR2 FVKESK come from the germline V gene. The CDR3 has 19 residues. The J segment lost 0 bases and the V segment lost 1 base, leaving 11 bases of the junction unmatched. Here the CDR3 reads CASSQVSILAGVGSYEQYF. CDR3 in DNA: TGTGCCAGCAGCCAAGTGTCAATACTAGCGGGAGTTGGCTCCTACGAGCAGTACTTC.